Ten or more counts support the clone carrying this TCR beta chain. What it binds is unknown. The CDR3 is 16 residues long. Germline CDR1 reads SGHDT; CDR2 reads YYEEEE. Trimming removed 4 bases from V and 0 bases from J; junction bases left unmatched: 5. TCR beta CDR3 sequences were amplified from RNA transcripts. First-round RT-PCR of the TCR CDR3 relied on the HTBI primer set. A single record per CDR3 protein comes from TCRdb applying MiXCR to the multiplex PCR reads. The sample records 500,000 to 650,000 distinct CDR3 sequences, roughly 14% being singletons. This entry is derived from a study of T cells in Graves' hyperthyroidism and ophthalmopathy. Exclusion of a patient resulted from uncontrolled infection, other autoimmune disease, pregnancy or lactation. Study-wide results and limits: The model made its ophthalmopathy prediction, and onset followed a median approximately six months later.

The rearrangement uses TRBV5-6 and TRBJ2-5, with 11 bases lining up with TRBD2. The sequencing input was blood. This receptor was taken from a woman between 45 and 65 years old with Graves' ophthalmopathy. CDR3 coding DNA: TGTGCCAGCAGCATACTAGCGGGAGAGGACCAAGAGACCCAGTACTTC. Its protein is CASSILAGEDQETQYF.